A single sample gave rise to the 4 T cell receptor beta chains below, sequenced in a study of cytomegalovirus exposure and HLA in healthy donors. The PCR was carried out with 60 Vbeta primers and 13 Jbeta primers. Assay used: immunoSEQ multiplex PCR; TCRdb lists only in-frame clones, some missing. This repertoire comprises about 130,000 clones; its ten largest clones make up 2% to 2.5%. The sample consisted of PBMCs. All receptors derive from a man aged 35 to 55 in good health and CMV-seronegative.

V usage is TRBV12-1 and J usage is TRBJ2-5; the table's D call, TRBD1, has no DNA check behind it. TRBV12-1 is described as a pseudogene. This CDR3 region has 18 residues. This chain's CDR3 is CASSFARSLRTGEETQYF. The DNA for the CDR3 is TGTGCCAGCAGCTTTGCGAGATCTCTTAGGACAGGGGAAGAGACCCAGTACTTC.

The V gene is TRBV19, the J gene TRBJ2-7, with D perhaps TRBD2 (6 bases). The CDR3 has 15 amino acids. V shed 7 bases and J shed 2 bases, with 18 bases lying between them. Germline V lookup: CDR1 LNHDA, CDR2 SQIVND (reference sequence). The CDR3 reads CASMAAGRDPYEQYF. The CDR3 DNA sequence: TGTGCCAGTATGGCCGCAGGGCGGGATCCCTACGAGCAGTACTTC.

The chain uses TRBV5-1 and TRBJ1-1; a weak D match, TRBD1 (6 bases). V was shortened by 4 bases and J by 0 bases, with 10 bases between the two germline ends. This CDR3 is 14 amino acids long. The germline V gene encodes CDR1 SGHRS and CDR2 YFSETQ. CDR3 amino acids: CASSPGDLNTEAFF. In DNA form, the CDR3 reads TGCGCCAGCAGCCCAGGGGACCTGAACACTGAAGCTTTCTTT.

The chain couples TRBV4-2 to TRBJ2-1, with D perhaps matching TRBD2 (5 bases). Trimming removed 0 bases from V and 6 bases from J, with 6 bases in between. CDR1 and CDR2 (germline): LGHNA, YNFKEQ. The CDR3 totals 13 residues. CDR3 sequence: CASSQDGSNEQFF. The CDR3 bases are TGTGCCAGCAGCCAAGATGGGAGCAATGAGCAGTTCTTC.